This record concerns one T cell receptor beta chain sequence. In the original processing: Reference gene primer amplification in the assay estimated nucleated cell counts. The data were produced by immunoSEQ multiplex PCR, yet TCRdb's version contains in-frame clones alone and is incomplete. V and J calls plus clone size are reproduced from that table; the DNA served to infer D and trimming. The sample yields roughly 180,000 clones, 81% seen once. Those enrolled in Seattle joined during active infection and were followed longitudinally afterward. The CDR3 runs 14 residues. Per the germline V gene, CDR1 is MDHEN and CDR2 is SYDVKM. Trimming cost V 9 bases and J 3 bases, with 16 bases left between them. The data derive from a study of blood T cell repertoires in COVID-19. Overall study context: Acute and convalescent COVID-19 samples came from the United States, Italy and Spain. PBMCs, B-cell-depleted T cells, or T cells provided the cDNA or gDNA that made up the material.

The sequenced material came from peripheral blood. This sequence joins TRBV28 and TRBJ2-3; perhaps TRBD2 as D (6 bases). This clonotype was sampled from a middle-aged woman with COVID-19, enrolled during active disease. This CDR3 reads CASCSGLTTDTQYF. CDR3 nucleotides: TGTGCCAGTTGTAGTGGACTAACGACAGATACGCAGTATTTT.